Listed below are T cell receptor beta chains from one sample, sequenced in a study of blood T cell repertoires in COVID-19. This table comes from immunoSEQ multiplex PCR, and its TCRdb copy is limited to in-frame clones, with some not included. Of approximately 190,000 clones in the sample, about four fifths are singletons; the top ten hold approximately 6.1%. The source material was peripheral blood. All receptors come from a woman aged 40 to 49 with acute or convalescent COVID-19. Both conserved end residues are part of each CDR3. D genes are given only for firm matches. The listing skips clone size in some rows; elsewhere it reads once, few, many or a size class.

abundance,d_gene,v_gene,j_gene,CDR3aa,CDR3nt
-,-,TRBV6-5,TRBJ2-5,CASSYSSLKETQYF,TGTGCCAGCAGTTACTCGAGTCTAAAAGAGACCCAGTACTTC
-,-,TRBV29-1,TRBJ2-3,CSATRTVPSTDTQYF,TGCAGCGCCACTAGGACAGTTCCTAGCACAGATACGCAGTATTTT
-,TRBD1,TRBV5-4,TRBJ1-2,CASSVKPGQYFYGYTF,TGTGCCAGCAGCGTTAAACCGGGACAGTATTTCTATGGCTACACCTTC
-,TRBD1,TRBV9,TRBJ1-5,CASSVDAVGIERRGQDQPQHF,TGTGCCAGCAGCGTAGACGCCGTGGGGATTGAACGCAGAGGACAGGATCAGCCCCAGCATTTT
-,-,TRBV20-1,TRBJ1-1,CSAPAFTEAFF,TGCAGTGCTCCAGCGTTCACTGAAGCTTTCTTT
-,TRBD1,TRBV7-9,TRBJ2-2,CASSQGTGGRTGELFF,TGTGCCAGCAGCCAAGGGACAGGGGGCAGGACCGGGGAGCTGTTTTTT
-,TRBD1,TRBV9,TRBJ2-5,CASSVAPGQGWGETQYF,TGTGCCAGCAGCGTAGCTCCGGGACAGGGTTGGGGGGAGACCCAGTACTTC
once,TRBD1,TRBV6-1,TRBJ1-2,CASSDRGRVGYTF,TGTGCCAGCAGTGACAGGGGGCGCGTTGGCTACACCTTC
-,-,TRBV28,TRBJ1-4,CASSFRLGRRQEKLFF,TGTGCCAGCAGTTTCCGGCTCGGGAGACGGCAGGAAAAACTGTTTTTT
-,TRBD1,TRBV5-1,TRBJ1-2,CASSPWDRASYGYTF,TGCGCCAGCAGCCCATGGGACAGGGCGAGCTATGGCTACACCTTC
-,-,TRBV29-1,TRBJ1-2,CSVEEKGPVARF,TGCAGCGTTGAAGAAAAGGGGCCAGTAGCCCGCTTC
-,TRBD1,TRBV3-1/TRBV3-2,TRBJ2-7,CASSQFWTGGESYEQYF,TGTGCCAGCAGCCAATTTTGGACAGGGGGCGAATCCTACGAGCAGTACTTC
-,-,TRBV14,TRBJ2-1,CASSQGIWAQRQFF,TGTGCCAGCAGCCAAGGGATTTGGGCCCAACGGCAGTTCTTC
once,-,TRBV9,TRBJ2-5,CASSVGDWAETQYF,TGTGCCAGCAGCGTAGGGGACTGGGCGGAGACCCAGTACTTC
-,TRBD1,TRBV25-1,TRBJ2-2,CASTRTGDTGELFF,TGTGCCAGCACCCGGACAGGGGACACCGGGGAGCTGTTTTTT
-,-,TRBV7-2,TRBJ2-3,CASSPTTSTDTQYF,TGTGCCAGCAGCCCTACTACCAGCACAGATACGCAGTATTTT
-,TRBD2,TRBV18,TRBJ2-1,CASSPQWEGTFYNEQFF,TGTGCCAGCTCACCTCAGTGGGAGGGGACCTTCTACAATGAGCAGTTCTTC